Below, 22 T cell receptor beta chains from the same sample are listed, as sequenced in a study of cytomegalovirus exposure and HLA in healthy donors. The PCR was carried out with 60 Vbeta primers and 13 Jbeta primers. Libraries were prepared by immunoSEQ multiplex PCR; TCRdb keeps only in-frame clonotypes and omits some of them. The table shows some 160,000 clones, with 84% occurring only once. The source material was PBMCs. The receptors derive from a man aged 18 to 30 in good health and CMV-seronegative.

This clone has only a few counts. The rearrangement uses TRBV7-3 and TRBJ1-1; D remains unclear. This CDR3 spans 14 amino acids. Germline CDR1 SGHTA, CDR2 FQGTGA. The V end was cut by 5 bases, the J end by 3 bases, with 13 bases between. The CDR3 is CASSPWAEDTEAFF. As DNA, the CDR3 is TGTGCCAGCAGCCCCTGGGCGGAGGACACTGAAGCTTTCTTT.

V gene TRBV7-9 combines with J gene TRBJ2-7; 7 positions match TRBD1. The CDR3 extends over 11 amino acids. Germline V gene data show CDR1 as SEHNR and CDR2 as FQNEAQ (reference sequence). The J segment lost 4 bases and the V segment lost 6 bases, leaving 0 bases of the junction unmatched. This chain's CDR3 is CASRTGYEQYF. Written as DNA, the CDR3 is TGTGCCAGCAGGACAGGGTACGAGCAGTACTTC. Full variable domain (missing parts from reference TRBV7-9 and TRBJ2-7): DTGVSQNPRHKITKRGQNVTFRCDPISEHNRLYWYRQTLGQGPEFLTYFQNEAQLEKSRLLSDRFSAERPKGSFSTLEIQRTEQGDSAMYLCASRTGYEQYFGPGTRLTVT.

The chain is built from TRBV2 and TRBJ1-5; D might be TRBD1 (5 bases). The germline gives CDR1 SNHLY, CDR2 FYNNEI. The CDR3 length is 14 residues. The V end was cut by 6 bases, the J end by 0 bases, with 9 bases between. This chain's CDR3 is CASSARVSNQPQHF. As DNA, the CDR3 is TGTGCCAGCAGCGCCAGGGTTAGCAATCAGCCCCAGCATTTT.

This clone has only one observation. The CDR3 loop reads CASSPQAGGETQYF. The CDR3 DNA reads TGTGCCAGCAGTCCCCAAGCGGGGGGAGAGACCCAGTACTTC. The chain couples TRBV28 to TRBJ2-5; 9 bases are a match to TRBD2. V lost 5 bases, J lost 4 bases, and 5 bases stayed unmatched. CDR1 is MDHEN, CDR2 SYDVKM, per germline. The CDR3 contains 14 residues.

This chain connects TRBV2 to TRBJ1-4, with unresolved D. V dropped 6 bases and J dropped 0 bases, with 5 bases sitting between them. The germline V gene encodes CDR1 SNHLY and CDR2 FYNNEI. The CDR3 extends over 13 amino acids. This CDR3 reads CASSGTTNEKLFF. As DNA, the CDR3 is TGTGCCAGCAGCGGGACAACTAATGAAAAACTGTTTTTT.

The chain links TRBV2 to TRBJ1-4; maybe TRBD1 (5 bases). Germline V gives CDR1 SNHLY, CDR2 FYNNEI. V lost 4 bases to trimming and J lost 4 bases, with 16 bases between them. The CDR3 has 16 amino acids. CDR3 sequence (DNA): TGTGCCAGCAGTGGCCCCCAGGGAGGGATTAATGAAAAACTGTTTTTT. It yields the protein CASSGPQGGINEKLFF.

The rearrangement joins TRBV29-1 to TRBJ2-3; TRBD2 agrees at 8 bases. CDR1 is SQVTM and CDR2 is ANQGSEA in the germline V gene. The CDR3 loop spans 17 amino acids. Trimming cost V 0 bases and J 5 bases; bases outside gene matches: 13. In DNA, the CDR3 is TGCAGCGTTGAAGATAGCAAGCGGGGGAGCCGGGGAGATACGCAGTATTTT. Translated, it gives CSVEDSKRGSRGDTQYF.

The chain recombines TRBV5-6 with TRBJ1-2; no reliable D call. CDR1 is SGHDT and CDR2 is YYEEEE in the germline V gene. The V end was cut by 3 bases, the J end by 8 bases, with 8 bases between. This CDR3 contains 11 residues. In DNA form, the CDR3 reads TGTGCCAGCAGCTATGTCGGGGGCTACACCTTC. It specifies CASSYVGGYTF.

The V gene is TRBV10-3, the J gene TRBJ1-1; 7 bases align to TRBD1. The germline V gene has CDR1 ENHRY and CDR2 SYGVKD. V lost 6 bases to trimming and J lost 0 bases; unmatched junction nucleotides: 4. This CDR3 has 14 amino acids. CDR3 bases: TGTGCCATCAGAGGGGACAGTATGAACACTGAAGCTTTCTTT. Translating it yields CAIRGDSMNTEAFF.

The chain is built from TRBV5-1 and TRBJ2-5, with D perhaps TRBD1 (6 bases). The ends were cut back, 0 bases at V and 1 base at J, with 10 bases in the middle. Germline CDR1 and CDR2: SGHRS and YFSETQ. The CDR3 sequence is 15 residues long. The CDR3 DNA reads as TGCGCCAGCAGCTTGGGGCCAGGGGCCCAAGAGACCCAGTACTTC. Translated, it gives CASSLGPGAQETQYF.

V is TRBV10-3 and J is TRBJ2-6; TRBD1 is a possible D gene (5 bases). The CDR3 is 14 amino acids. The V end lost 11 bases, the J end lost 2 bases, and 13 bases lay between the germline ends. From germline, CDR1 is ENHRY and CDR2 SYGVKD. CDR3 bases: TGTGCCCTCATCCAGGGTCCTGGGGCCAACGTCCTGACTTTC. The encoded protein is CALIQGPGANVLTF.

The CDR3 protein is CAWSGGALRYF. DNA for the CDR3: TGTGCCTGGTCGGGGGGGGCGCTTAGGTACTTC. The chain carries TRBV30 and TRBJ2-7; 8 nucleotides match TRBD2. The CDR3 is 11 amino acids. The V and J ends lost 5 bases and 12 bases, in that order; junction bases with no gene match: 9. The germline gives CDR1 GTSNPN, CDR2 SVGIG (reference sequence).

Comment on this clone: Other DNA sequences in the sample encode the same CDR3. The chain joins TRBV7-3 to TRBJ1-1; 9 bases agree with TRBD1. The CDR3 totals 13 residues. Looked up from germline, CDR1 is SGHTA and CDR2 is FQGTGA. With 3 bases clipped from V and 5 bases from J, the junction kept 1 base outside the gene matches. CDR3 in amino acids: CASSFGQGTEAFF. The CDR3 DNA reads TGTGCCAGCAGCTTCGGACAGGGGACTGAAGCTTTCTTT.

The chain combines TRBV28 with TRBJ2-7; D might be TRBD1 (5 bases). Per the germline V gene, CDR1 is MDHEN and CDR2 is SYDVKM. This CDR3 is built from 15 residues. V shed 7 bases and J shed 2 bases, with 18 bases lying between them. CDR3 nucleotide sequence: TGTGCCAGCATCCCCTTCGGCAGGGTCGCCTACGAGCAGTACTTC. Translating gives CASIPFGRVAYEQYF.

This clone has only one observation. The rearrangement links TRBV27 to TRBJ2-1, with 8 bases identical to TRBD2. The V gene end was trimmed by 2 bases and the J gene end by 4 bases; junction bases not matched to a gene: 4. Germline V gene data show CDR1 as MNHEY and CDR2 as SMNVEV (reference sequence). The CDR3 length is 15 residues. The CDR3 reads CASSLPGGLYNEQFF. The CDR3 nucleotides read TGTGCCAGCAGTTTACCGGGGGGGCTATACAATGAGCAGTTCTTC.

The chain couples TRBV6-1 to TRBJ2-5, with D unresolved. V lost 2 bases and J 1 base, leaving 5 bases between the germline ends. Germline V CDR1 and CDR2: MNHNS, SASEGT. This CDR3 region has 13 residues. The CDR3 spells CASSESRQETQYF. In DNA, the CDR3 is TGTGCCAGCAGTGAATCCCGCCAAGAGACCCAGTACTTC.

The chain joins TRBV30 to TRBJ1-2; TRBD1 is a possible D gene (5 bases). Between the trimmed V and J ends, which lost 0 bases and 7 bases, there was a span of 18 bases. The CDR3 is 15 amino acids. Germline loops: CDR1 GTSNPN, CDR2 SVGIG (reference sequence). The CDR3, as DNA: TGTGCCTGGAGTGTAGATTGGGTGACAGTTTCTGGCTACACCTTC. It yields the protein CAWSVDWVTVSGYTF.

The chain couples TRBV7-2 to TRBJ2-1; TRBD2 agrees at 12 bases. The CDR3 spans 16 residues. Trimming cost V 5 bases and J 0 bases; bases outside gene matches: 2. Germline V gene lookup returns CDR1 SGHTA and CDR2 FQGNSA. The CDR3 is CASSRTSGTSYNEQFF. The CDR3 nucleotides are TGTGCCAGCAGCCGGACTAGCGGGACCTCCTACAATGAGCAGTTCTTC.

The chain has TRBV13 and TRBJ2-1, with TRBD1 as a possible D gene (6 bases). Germline loops: CDR1 PRHDT, CDR2 FYEKMQ (reference sequence). This CDR3 is built from 16 residues. V lost 5 bases, J lost 0 bases, and 14 bases lay in between. This CDR3 is CASSPGQRSSYNEQFF. As DNA, the CDR3 is TGTGCCAGCAGCCCAGGACAGCGTAGCTCCTACAATGAGCAGTTCTTC.

For this clone: A read error is likely, as this CDR3 ends without the conserved phenylalanine or tryptophan. The V gene is TRBV5-1, the J gene TRBJ2-3, with 9 bases identical to TRBD1. The CDR3 contains 15 residues. V trimming: 4 bases; J trimming: 1 base; junction bases outside the gene matches: 4. Germline V gene lookup returns CDR1 SGHRS and CDR2 YFSETQ. Here the CDR3 reads CASSTWTGGTDTQYL. For the CDR3, the DNA is TGCGCCAGCAGCACATGGACAGGGGGCACAGATACGCAGTATTTG.

The rearrangement links TRBV7-3 to TRBJ2-2; D is possibly TRBD2 (6 bases). The CDR3 totals 16 residues. Germline CDR1 SGHTA, CDR2 FQGTGA. Trimming removed 5 bases at V and 4 bases at J, with 17 bases between. CDR3: CASSPSGSGITGELFF. The CDR3 bases are TGTGCCAGCAGCCCCAGCGGGTCAGGGATCACCGGGGAGCTGTTTTTT.

The rearrangement joins TRBV20-1 to TRBJ1-2; tentatively, D is TRBD1 (6 bases). The germline CDR1 and CDR2 sequences are DFQATT and SNEGSKA (reference sequence). CDR3 length: 11 amino acids. V lost 7 bases and J lost 7, with 13 bases in between. CDR3 DNA: TGCAGTGTCTCTCAGGGGTTTGGCTACACCTTC. It encodes CSVSQGFGYTF.